This paragraph covers one TCR beta chain sequence. What it binds is unknown. Trimming removed 8 bases from V and 8 bases from J, with 19 bases in between. Germline V gene lookup returns CDR1 MNHNS and CDR2 SASEGT. The CDR3 has 14 amino acids. Sequenced material consisted of expressed TCRB transcripts (all of the isolated RNA was reverse transcribed). Here immunoSEQ multiplex PCR was the method, and the copy in TCRdb shows in-frame clones only, minus some. Among a few hundred thousand clones listed, roughly 14% were seen once. The data derive from a study of beta chain features in type 1 diabetes. General study points: Naive, central memory and Treg TCRB repertoires appeared more alike in patients than in healthy donors.

The clonotype was recovered from a young man in good health. This chain joins TRBV6-1 and TRBJ2-1; D may be TRBD1 (6 bases). Material: naive CD4+ T cells from blood. This CDR3 is CASSKDRVRDEQFF. The CDR3 DNA reads TGTGCCAGCTCAAAGGACAGAGTGCGAGATGAGCAGTTCTTC.